These 26 T cell receptor beta chains originate from one sample sequenced in a study of shared clonotypes between healthy human individuals. Sequencing was performed with immunoSEQ multiplex PCR; in TCRdb, only in-frame clones are kept and a portion is missing. The table shows about 2,500,000 clones, with approximately 92% occurring only once. The sample taken for sequencing was naive CD4+ T cells sorted from blood. The sample's subset: CD45RA+ positively selected. Source of these receptors: a man aged 18 to 30 in good health.

V gene TRBV2 combines with J gene TRBJ2-3; 8 bases are shared with TRBD1. Unmatched junction bases numbered 4, after V lost 6 bases and J lost 5 bases. The CDR3 is 13 amino acids. From germline, CDR1 is SNHLY and CDR2 FYNNEI. CDR3 residues: CASRRTGKDTQYF. CDR3 sequence (DNA): TGTGCCAGCAGGAGGACAGGGAAAGATACGCAGTATTTT.

The V gene is TRBV6-6, the J gene TRBJ1-3, with D possibly being TRBD1 (6 bases). The CDR3 sequence is 15 residues long. V lost 4 bases and J 4 bases, leaving 14 bases between the germline ends. CDR1 and CDR2 (germline): MNHNY, SVGAGI (reference sequence). Here the CDR3 DNA reads TGTGCCAGCAGTTTCACAGGGACGCGGGGAAACACCATATATTTT. Protein product: CASSFTGTRGNTIYF.

The chain recombines TRBV11-3 with TRBJ2-5; no clear D. In germline, CDR1 is SGHNT, CDR2 YENEEA. Deletions cut 1 base from V and 1 base from J, with 7 bases between. The CDR3 loop spans 14 amino acids. The DNA of the CDR3 is TGTGCCAGCAGCTTAGTTGGCACCCAAGAGACCCAGTACTTC. It codes for CASSLVGTQETQYF.

V usage is TRBV7-2 and J usage is TRBJ1-5, with 11 bases aligning to TRBD1. Germline lookup yields CDR1 SGHTA and CDR2 FQGNSA. The J segment lost 7 bases and the V segment lost 3 bases, leaving 8 bases of the junction unmatched. The CDR3 runs to 16 residues. The CDR3 spells CASSFEGTGGGQPQHF. The CDR3 DNA sequence: TGTGCCAGCAGCTTTGAAGGGACAGGGGGAGGGCAGCCCCAGCATTTT. Filled out from reference TRBV7-2 and TRBJ1-5, the complete variable domain reads GAGVSQSPSNKVTEKGKDVELRCDPISGHTALYWYRQSLGQGLEFLIYFQGNSAPDKSGLPSDRFSAERTGGSVSTLTIQRTQQEDSAVYLCASSFEGTGGGQPQHFGDGTRLSIL.

The count of this clone is one. V is TRBV5-1 and J is TRBJ2-7, with D uncertain. CDR3 length: 14 amino acids. The V gene's germline CDR1 is SGHRS and CDR2 YFSETQ. Trimming pared 0 bases from V and 0 bases from J, leaving 7 bases between. The CDR3 DNA is TGCGCCAGCAGCTTGGCCGACAACTCCTACGAGCAGTACTTC. Its protein is CASSLADNSYEQYF. Drawing the rest from reference TRBV5-1 and TRBJ2-7, the complete variable domain is KAGVTQTPRYLIKTRGQQVTLSCSPISGHRSVSWYQQTPGQGLQFLFEYFSETQRNKGNFPGRFSGRQFSNSRSEMNVSTLELGDSALYLCASSLADNSYEQYFGPGTRLTVT.

This sequence joins TRBV27 and TRBJ2-7; D ambiguous. V shed 5 bases and J shed 0 bases, with 5 bases lying between them. The CDR3 has 12 residues. Germline-derived CDR1 and CDR2 are MNHEY and SMNVEV (reference sequence). CDR3 loop: CASSMGSYEQYF. The CDR3 nucleotides are TGTGCCAGCAGTATGGGCTCCTACGAGCAGTACTTC.

The CDR3 here is CASSSRAVETQYF. The DNA for the CDR3 is TGTGCCAGCAGCTCCCGGGCTGTGGAGACCCAGTACTTC. The chain combines TRBV5-4 with TRBJ2-5; D is ambiguous. CDR1 and CDR2 (germline): SGHNT, YYREEE (reference sequence). Trimming shortened V by 3 bases and J by 5 bases, and 11 bases separated the two germline ends. This CDR3 contains 13 residues.

The chain couples TRBV2 to TRBJ2-2, with a tentative D call TRBD1 (7 bases). Trimming cost V 6 bases and J 4 bases, with 15 bases left between them. Germline lookup yields CDR1 SNHLY and CDR2 FYNNEI. CDR3 length equals 15 residues. CDR3 sequence (DNA): TGTGCCAGCAGCGCGCCAGGGGGAGGCACCGGGGAGCTGTTTTTT. It translates to CASSAPGGGTGELFF.

This rearrangement joins TRBV5-4 to TRBJ1-4; 10 nucleotides match TRBD1. Per the germline V gene, CDR1 is SGHNT and CDR2 is YYREEE (reference sequence). The V gene end was trimmed by 1 base and the J gene end by 8 bases; junction bases not matched to a gene: 5. CDR3 size: 15 residues. This CDR3 reads CASSLIGTGEEKLFF. As DNA, the CDR3 is TGTGCCAGCAGCTTGATCGGGACAGGGGAAGAAAAACTGTTTTTT.

This chain connects TRBV18 to TRBJ2-7; D is unclear. Germline V lookup: CDR1 KGHSH, CDR2 LQKENI. Trimming took 0 bases from V and 1 from J, leaving 13 bases between them. The CDR3 has 16 amino acids. CDR3 loop: CASSPPTPDPSYEQYF. The CDR3 nucleotides read TGTGCCAGCTCACCACCAACCCCCGACCCTTCCTACGAGCAGTACTTC.

J is TRBJ1-4 and V is TRBV6-1; D remains unclear. Trimming took 7 bases from V and 0 from J, leaving 12 bases between them. The CDR3 covers 15 residues. Germline V gene sequence: CDR1 MNHNS, CDR2 SASEGT. The CDR3 region has the DNA TGTGCCAGCATCGAGGTCGGAGCAACTAATGAAAAACTGTTTTTT. Encoded protein: CASIEVGATNEKLFF.

The chain carries TRBV6-5 and TRBJ2-7; D remains ambiguous. Per germline, CDR1 MNHEY and CDR2 SVGAGI. Trimming removed 6 bases at V and 6 bases at J, with 15 bases between. The CDR3 contains 13 residues. DNA for the CDR3: TGTGCCAGCAGCCCTTCGGGCGTGGGCGAGCAGTACTTC. It is translated as CASSPSGVGEQYF.

For this clone: Additional DNA sequences in this sample encode the identical CDR3. This sequence joins TRBV20-1 and TRBJ2-3; the D gene is possibly TRBD2 (6 bases). The V and J ends lost 6 bases and 4 bases respectively, with 8 bases between them. Looked up from germline, CDR1 is DFQATT and CDR2 is SNEGSKA (reference sequence). This CDR3 is 11 amino acids long. The CDR3 loop is CSALAADTQYF. CDR3 nucleotides: TGCAGTGCACTAGCAGCAGATACGCAGTATTTT.

The V call is TRBV6-5, the J call TRBJ2-1; TRBD2 agrees at 8 bases. The CDR3 has 15 amino acids. The germline CDR1 and CDR2 sequences are MNHEY and SVGAGI. Trimming at V came to 7 bases and at J to 9 bases, leaving 14 bases not matched to a gene. The CDR3, as DNA: TGTGCCAGCACCCTACCGTCAGGGGCGGGGGGTGAGCAGTTCTTC. Amino acids: CASTLPSGAGGEQFF.

The chain links TRBV5-4 to TRBJ2-3, with TRBD1 matching 12 bases. V shed 2 bases and J 11 bases; nucleotides not matched to a gene: 9. CDR1 is SGHNT and CDR2 is YYREEE in the germline V gene (reference sequence). The CDR3 extends over 15 amino acids. The CDR3 DNA sequence: TGTGCCAGCAGCTTCTCCGGGACAGGGGGCGCCGGGCAGTATTTT. Its translation is CASSFSGTGGAGQYF. Variable domain in full (rest from reference TRBV5-4 and TRBJ2-3): ETGVTQSPTHLIKTRGQQVTLRCSSQSGHNTVSWYQQALGQGPQFIFQYYREEENGRGNFPPRFSGLQFPNYSSELNVNALELDDSALYLCASSFSGTGGAGQYFGPGTRLTVL.

The chain has TRBV4-1 and TRBJ1-5; TRBD1 agrees at 8 bases. The CDR3 runs 15 residues. The V segment lost 1 base and the J segment 6 bases; nucleotides outside the gene matches: 5. Germline-derived CDR1 and CDR2 are MGHRA and YSYEKL. CDR3 coding DNA: TGCGCCAGCAGCCAAGGAGAACAGGGGGGTCAGCCCCAGCATTTT. It encodes CASSQGEQGGQPQHF.

CDR3 residues: CASSIDWGGIIYNEQFF. CDR3 in DNA: TGTGCCAGTAGTATAGATTGGGGCGGTATAATTTACAATGAGCAGTTCTTC. The rearrangement links TRBV19 to TRBJ2-1, with D perhaps matching TRBD1 (5 bases). In germline, CDR1 is LNHDA, CDR2 SQIVND (reference sequence). V was clipped by 0 bases and J by 4 bases, with 16 bases between them. The CDR3 runs to 17 residues.

This clone has a handful of counts. The CDR3 region has the DNA TGCAGTGCAGACAGGGAAAAACTGTTTTTT. Encoded protein: CSADREKLFF. The V call is TRBV20-1, the J call TRBJ1-4, with TRBD1 as a possible D gene (6 bases). CDR3 size: 10 residues. The V end lost 6 bases, the J end lost 8 bases, and 7 bases lay between the germline ends. Looked up from germline, CDR1 is DFQATT and CDR2 is SNEGSKA (reference sequence).

V and J are TRBV6-1 and TRBJ2-7; 11 bases fit TRBD1. The CDR3 totals 15 residues. V lost 4 bases, J lost 4 bases, and 6 bases stayed unmatched. Germline loops: CDR1 MNHNS, CDR2 SASEGT. The CDR3 protein is CASSVGGTGGYEQYF. The CDR3 coding sequence is TGTGCCAGCAGTGTGGGGGGGACAGGGGGATACGAGCAGTACTTC.

V and J are TRBV7-2 and TRBJ2-7; D remains ambiguous. CDR3 length: 13 residues. V was shortened by 5 bases and J by 6 bases, with 14 bases between the two germline ends. Germline V gene sequence: CDR1 SGHTA, CDR2 FQGNSA. The CDR3 DNA reads TGTGCCAGCAGCCAACTTAGGTCCCCCGAGCAGTACTTC. This sequence encodes CASSQLRSPEQYF.

The CDR3, as DNA: TGTGCCAGCAGCTTAAATGGCTTTCTCGAGCAGTACTTC. Its protein is CASSLNGFLEQYF. V is TRBV7-2 and J is TRBJ2-7; D uncertain. V was clipped by 2 bases and J by 6 bases, with 11 bases between them. CDR1 SGHTA and CDR2 FQGNSA come from the germline V gene. The length of the CDR3 is 13 residues. Together with reference TRBV7-2 and TRBJ2-7, the CDR3 gives the full variable domain: GAGVSQSPSNKVTEKGKDVELRCDPISGHTALYWYRQSLGQGLEFLIYFQGNSAPDKSGLPSDRFSAERTGGSVSTLTIQRTQQEDSAVYLCASSLNGFLEQYFGPGTRLTVT.

This chain links TRBV6-5 with TRBJ2-3; 13 nucleotides line up with TRBD2. Germline values: CDR1 MNHEY, CDR2 SVGAGI. V shed 5 bases, J shed 8 bases, and the junction held 7 bases outside the gene matches. CDR3 size: 15 residues. Here the CDR3 reads CASSTQLAGGVTQYF. DNA for the CDR3: TGTGCCAGCAGTACCCAACTAGCGGGGGGGGTTACGCAGTATTTT.

The chain links TRBV6-1 to TRBJ2-7; D may be TRBD1 (6 bases). The germline V gene encodes CDR1 MNHNS and CDR2 SASEGT. V was clipped by 7 bases and J by 6 bases, with 16 bases between them. The CDR3 has 13 residues. CDR3 sequence: CASTGTPASEQYF. CDR3 DNA sequence: TGTGCCAGCACCGGGACACCCGCTTCCGAGCAGTACTTC.

Concerning this clone: The sample carries other DNA sequences with the same CDR3. CDR3 region: CASRGVSGANVLTF. The CDR3 DNA is TGTGCCAGTAGAGGGGTCTCTGGGGCCAACGTCCTGACTTTC. The chain joins TRBV6-1 to TRBJ2-6; D may be TRBD1 or TRBD2 (5 bases each). There are 14 residues in the CDR3. Germline V CDR1 and CDR2: MNHNS, SASEGT. Trimming removed 9 bases at V and 0 bases at J, with 9 bases between.

V is TRBV6-1 and J is TRBJ2-7; D is possibly TRBD1 (6 bases). CDR3 length: 12 amino acids. Germline CDR1 and CDR2: MNHNS and SASEGT. With 3 bases removed from V and 5 bases from J, the gap between germline ends came to 8 bases. CDR3 sequence reads: CASSDNRDEQYF. DNA of the CDR3: TGTGCCAGCAGTGATAACAGGGACGAGCAGTACTTC.

The chain has TRBV4-1 and TRBJ1-1; D call uncertain. Germline loops: CDR1 MGHRA, CDR2 YSYEKL. The germline V and J ends were trimmed by 0 bases and 5 bases, with 10 bases remaining between them. The CDR3 totals 14 residues. CDR3: CASSQDERATEAFF. DNA for the CDR3: TGCGCCAGCAGCCAAGATGAGCGGGCGACTGAAGCTTTCTTT.